This T cell receptor (beta chain) was sequenced for a study of cytomegalovirus exposure and HLA in healthy donors. The PCR had 60 Vbeta and 13 Jbeta primers. Assay: immunoSEQ multiplex PCR; the TCRdb copy retains only in-frame clones and omits some. The sample consists of over 200,000 clones, 82% of them appearing once. The study, taken as a whole, reports: Immune exposure data for these donors was limited to CMV serostatus.

With 4 bases clipped from V and 7 bases from J, the junction kept 12 bases outside the gene matches. The CDR3 contains 15 residues. Looked up from germline, CDR1 is MNHEY and CDR2 is SVGAGI. In regard to this clone: The target antigen is unknown.

Each donor was healthy, and each was a bone marrow donor. This TCR was recovered from a man between 40 and 49 years old in good health and CMV-seropositive. Sequenced sample: PBMCs. The chain couples TRBV6-5 to TRBJ1-2, with TRBD1 matching 7 bases. As DNA, the CDR3 is TGTGCCAGCAGTTTGGGGCGGGAGGGGGCGGTTGGCTACACCTTC. As protein: CASSLGREGAVGYTF.